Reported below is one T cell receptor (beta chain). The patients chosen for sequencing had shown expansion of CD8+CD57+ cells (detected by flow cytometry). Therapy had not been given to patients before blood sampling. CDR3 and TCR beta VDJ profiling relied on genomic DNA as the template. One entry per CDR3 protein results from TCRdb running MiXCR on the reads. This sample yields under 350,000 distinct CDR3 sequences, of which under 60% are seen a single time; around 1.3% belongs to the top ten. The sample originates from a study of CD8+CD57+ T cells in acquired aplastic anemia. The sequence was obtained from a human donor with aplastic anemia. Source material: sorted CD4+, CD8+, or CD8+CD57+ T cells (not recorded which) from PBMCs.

The CDR3, as DNA: TGTGCCAGCAGCCAGGGCACTCGGCCGGATGAGCAGTTCTTC. Protein product: CASSQGTRPDEQFF. J is TRBJ2-1 and V is TRBV14; D gene unclear. CDR3 length: 14 residues. The V gene's germline CDR1 is SGHDN and CDR2 FVKESK. V was trimmed by 3 bases and J by 8 bases, leaving 14 bases between them.